The 23 T cell receptor beta chains below all came from one sample that was sequenced in a study of beta chain features in type 1 diabetes. Expressed TCRB transcripts got sequenced, as all isolated RNA was reverse transcribed. Clones were read by immunoSEQ multiplex PCR, and TCRdb kept only the in-frame ones, dropping some. The repertoire holds about 360,000 clones, over 10% seen once, with under 0.02% in the top ten. Sequencing input: naive CD4+ T cells from blood. These receptors all stem from a man younger than 35 in good health.

This clone was found a few times. This chain joins TRBV9 and TRBJ2-3; D possibly corresponds to TRBD1 (5 bases). Germline values: CDR1 SGDLS, CDR2 YYNGEE. The CDR3 has 15 amino acids. V lost 0 bases and J 2 bases, leaving 10 bases between the germline ends. The CDR3 spells CASSVDPTATDTQYF. CDR3 nucleotides: TGTGCCAGCAGCGTAGACCCGACAGCCACAGATACGCAGTATTTT.

To note about this clone: At one boundary the junction diverges from the germline segment, which might be a read error. V and J are TRBV7-7 and TRBJ2-5; tentatively, D is TRBD1 (5 bases). CDR1 and CDR2 from the germline V gene are SSHAT and FNYEAQ (reference sequence). There are 15 residues in the CDR3. CDR3 sequence: CASSSLPGNQETQYF. The DNA for the CDR3 is TGTGCTAGCAGCTCACTACCAGGGAACCAAGAGACCCAGTACTTC.

This clone was counted only a few times. V gene TRBV19 combines with J gene TRBJ2-1, with TRBD2 matching over 9 bases. The CDR3 is 17 residues long. J lost 4 bases, V lost 3 bases, and 10 bases had no gene match. Germline loops: CDR1 LNHDA, CDR2 SQIVND (reference sequence). The DNA for the CDR3 is TGTGCCAGTAGTATTCTCAGCGGGGGGACGTCATACAATGAGCAGTTCTTC. Translating gives CASSILSGGTSYNEQFF.

This clone was counted only a few times. The V gene is TRBV7-3, the J gene TRBJ1-1; tentative D call: TRBD1 (5 bases). The CDR3 covers 13 residues. Per germline, CDR1 SGHTA and CDR2 FQGTGA. V shed 8 bases and J shed 3 bases, with 13 bases lying between them. CDR3 protein: CASGARYDTEAFF. The CDR3 DNA reads TGTGCCAGCGGGGCCAGATATGACACTGAAGCTTTCTTT.

This clone has only a few counts. The rearrangement uses TRBV30 and TRBJ1-5; 7 bases line up with TRBD1. The germline V gene encodes CDR1 GTSNPN and CDR2 SVGIG (reference sequence). The length of the CDR3 is 16 residues. V dropped 1 base and J dropped 2; count of bases not matched to a gene: 8. The DNA for the CDR3 is TGTGCCTGGAGTGGGGGGAACAGGGGCGGCAATCAGCCCCAGCATTTT. Its translation: CAWSGGNRGGNQPQHF.

The genes are TRBV7-2 and TRBJ2-3, with a possible D match to TRBD1 (6 bases). CDR3 length: 16 residues. Germline V gene sequence: CDR1 SGHTA, CDR2 FQGNSA. Trimming removed 5 bases at V and 2 bases at J, with 17 bases between. CDR3 residues: CASSPHGQLNTDTQYF. As DNA, the CDR3 is TGTGCCAGCAGCCCACACGGACAGTTAAACACAGATACGCAGTATTTT.

V usage is TRBV9 and J usage is TRBJ2-1; 8 bases agree with TRBD2. With V trimmed by 2 bases and J by 3 bases, 7 bases remained unmatched. Germline CDR1 reads SGDLS; CDR2 reads YYNGEE. The CDR3 is made up of 16 amino acids. The CDR3 loop is CASSVGGRYYYNEQFF. Here the CDR3 DNA reads TGTGCCAGCAGCGTTGGCGGGAGGTATTACTACAATGAGCAGTTCTTC.

The CDR3 DNA sequence: TGTGCCAGCAGCTTTCTAGTACAGGGGAATTCTACGGGGGAGCAGTACTTC. This encodes CASSFLVQGNSTGEQYF. The chain couples TRBV7-2 to TRBJ2-7; 7 bases agree with TRBD1. The ends lost 3 bases at V and 7 bases at J; junction bases unmatched: 18. Per germline, CDR1 SGHTA and CDR2 FQGNSA. This CDR3 comprises 17 residues.

The rearrangement links TRBV28 to TRBJ2-4; TRBD1 matches at 10 bases. Germline CDR1 MDHEN, CDR2 SYDVKM. V was clipped by 3 bases and J by 0 bases; unmatched bases: 8. The CDR3 contains 18 residues. In nucleotides, the CDR3 is TGTGCCAGCAGTTTCCGGGACAGGGGCGCCCTAGCCAAAAACATTCAGTACTTC. It translates to CASSFRDRGALAKNIQYF.

This clone occurred a few times. This chain uses TRBV6-6 with TRBJ2-1; tentatively, D is TRBD1 (5 bases). Germline V lookup: CDR1 MNHNY, CDR2 SVGAGI (reference sequence). V was shortened by 5 bases and J by 8 bases, with 10 bases between the two germline ends. The CDR3 contains 12 residues. The CDR3 sequence: CASSHRLHEQFF. The CDR3 DNA follows: TGTGCCAGCAGTCACAGGTTACATGAGCAGTTCTTC.

This clone appeared a few times. The rearrangement joins TRBV9 to TRBJ1-5; 10 nucleotides line up with TRBD1. Per germline, CDR1 SGDLS and CDR2 YYNGEE. Germline trimming cut 0 bases from V and 4 bases from J; bases unmatched to any gene: 1. This CDR3 region has 15 residues. CDR3 bases: TGTGCCAGCAGCGTAGGGGGACAGGGGAATCAGCCCCAGCATTTT. As protein: CASSVGGQGNQPQHF.

This clone has just a few counts. V gene TRBV29-1 combines with J gene TRBJ2-3; TRBD2 matches 10 bases. Germline CDR1 SQVTM, CDR2 ANQGSEA. V lost 4 bases, J lost 2 bases, and 9 bases stayed unmatched. The CDR3 extends over 16 amino acids. The CDR3 sequence is CSVGLASGGVTDTQYF. The DNA of the CDR3 is TGCAGCGTTGGCTTGGCTAGCGGGGGTGTCACAGATACGCAGTATTTT.

The chain joins TRBV7-2 to TRBJ1-1, with D hard to call. This CDR3 has 11 residues. Per the germline V gene, CDR1 is SGHTA and CDR2 is FQGNSA. Trimming left V 8 bases short and J 1 base short, with 5 bases between. The CDR3 protein is CASVANTEAFF. The CDR3 nucleotides read TGTGCCAGCGTAGCGAACACTGAAGCTTTCTTT.

The CDR3 nucleotides read TGTGCCAGCTCTCGCCAGCCGGGACAGAACTACGAGCAGTACTTC. The encoded protein is CASSRQPGQNYEQYF. The genes are TRBV18 and TRBJ2-7, with TRBD1 matching over 7 bases. Germline assignment: CDR1 KGHSH and CDR2 LQKENI. The V gene end was trimmed by 6 bases and the J gene end by 3 bases; junction bases not matched to a gene: 11. This CDR3 region has 15 residues.

V and J are TRBV7-9 and TRBJ1-1; possibly TRBD1 for D (5 bases). CDR3 length equals 13 residues. V was pared by 2 bases and J by 5 bases, with 9 bases between. Germline V CDR1 and CDR2: SEHNR, FQNEAQ (reference sequence). The CDR3 coding sequence is TGTGCCAGCAGCTTAAGGGGTCAAACTGAAGCTTTCTTT. Amino acids: CASSLRGQTEAFF.

About this clone itself: The sample holds other DNA sequences that translate to the same CDR3. V gene TRBV7-6 combines with J gene TRBJ2-2; tentative D call: TRBD1 (6 bases). The V gene's germline CDR1 is SGHVS and CDR2 FNYEAQ. The length of the CDR3 is 14 residues. V was trimmed by 3 bases and J by 1 base, leaving 6 bases between them. CDR3 sequence reads: CASSLGQNTGELFF. In DNA, the CDR3 is TGTGCCAGCAGCTTGGGACAGAACACCGGGGAGCTGTTTTTT.

The chain joins TRBV28 to TRBJ1-5; D perhaps matches TRBD1 (6 bases). Germline CDR1 and CDR2: MDHEN and SYDVKM. Trimming removed 6 bases from V and 0 bases from J, with 18 bases in between. CDR3 length equals 17 residues. CDR3 loop: CASSPHSGTPSNQPQHF. CDR3 nucleotide sequence: TGTGCCAGCAGCCCTCATTCCGGGACACCTAGCAATCAGCCCCAGCATTTT.

The rearrangement uses TRBV30 and TRBJ1-2, with TRBD1 identical over 12 bases. The CDR3 consists of 14 residues. Unmatched junction bases numbered 6, after V lost 4 bases and J lost 6 bases. From germline, CDR1 is GTSNPN and CDR2 SVGIG (reference sequence). CDR3 residues: CAWTGTGGWDGYTF. CDR3 nucleotides: TGTGCCTGGACGGGGACAGGGGGCTGGGATGGCTACACCTTC.

The sample holds a few counts of this clone. This sequence joins TRBV11-3 and TRBJ2-1; D remains ambiguous. Germline CDR1 is SGHNT and CDR2 is YENEEA. This CDR3 is built from 12 residues. V was cut by 5 bases and J by 2 bases, with 4 bases left in between. Here the CDR3 DNA reads TGTGCCAGCAGCCAGACCTACAATGAGCAGTTCTTC. Protein: CASSQTYNEQFF.

The genes are TRBV7-3 and TRBJ2-1, with unresolved D. Germline loops: CDR1 SGHTA, CDR2 FQGTGA. Trimming pared 3 bases from V and 0 bases from J, leaving 9 bases between. The CDR3 extends over 15 amino acids. DNA of the CDR3: TGTGCCAGCAGCTTGAACTACGGCTCCTACAATGAGCAGTTCTTC. This codes for CASSLNYGSYNEQFF.

CDR3 residues: CASSFRGTNEKLFF. The CDR3 coding sequence is TGTGCCAGCAGCTTCAGGGGGACTAATGAAAAACTGTTTTTT. V and J are TRBV7-9 and TRBJ1-4; 7 bases map to TRBD1. The trim removed 3 bases at V and 2 bases at J, leaving 0 bases unmatched. The CDR3 extends over 14 amino acids. Germline values: CDR1 SEHNR, CDR2 FQNEAQ (reference sequence).

This clone was seen only a few times. The J gene is TRBJ2-1, the V gene TRBV5-4; possibly TRBD1 for D (6 bases). With 4 bases removed from V and 8 bases from J, the gap between germline ends came to 13 bases. The germline CDR1 and CDR2 sequences are SGHNT and YYREEE (reference sequence). CDR3 size: 13 residues. CDR3 DNA sequence: TGTGCCAGCAGCACCCCTGGGGGCGATGAGCAGTTCTTC. Translated: CASSTPGGDEQFF.

J is TRBJ2-1 and V is TRBV10-3; a weak D match, TRBD2 (6 bases). CDR1 and CDR2 from the germline V gene are ENHRY and SYGVKD. Trimming removed 0 bases from V and 5 bases from J, with 17 bases in between. The CDR3 loop spans 17 amino acids. The CDR3, as DNA: TGTGCCATCAGTGAGTCAGATCGTGGGCGGGGAAACAATGAGCAGTTCTTC. Translating it yields CAISESDRGRGNNEQFF.